This T cell receptor (beta chain) was documented in a study of neoadjuvant nivolumab and ipilimumab in lung cancer. Some clones are missing from TCRdb's copy, which holds only in-frame ones; the method was immunoSEQ multiplex PCR. The sample shows approximately 29,000 clones, just over 90% of them seen only once. Overall study results and limits: From pretherapy to surgery, tumor richness and clonality rose with dual therapy. Higher pretherapy blood TCR richness went with higher resected-tumor richness.

A note on this clone: Its specificity is not known.

V lost 0 bases and J 4 bases, leaving 9 bases between the germline ends. Per germline, CDR1 KGHSH and CDR2 LQKENI. This CDR3 is built from 14 residues. The chain joins TRBV18 to TRBJ2-5; tentative D call: TRBD1 (6 bases). Sequenced material: peripheral blood, taken after neoadjuvant nivolumab, alone or with ipilimumab, at or shortly before surgery. This clonotype originated in an adult with non-small cell lung cancer. The CDR3 DNA reads as TGTGCCAGCTCACCACCGATGGACAGAGAGACCCAGTACTTC. It translates to CASSPPMDRETQYF.